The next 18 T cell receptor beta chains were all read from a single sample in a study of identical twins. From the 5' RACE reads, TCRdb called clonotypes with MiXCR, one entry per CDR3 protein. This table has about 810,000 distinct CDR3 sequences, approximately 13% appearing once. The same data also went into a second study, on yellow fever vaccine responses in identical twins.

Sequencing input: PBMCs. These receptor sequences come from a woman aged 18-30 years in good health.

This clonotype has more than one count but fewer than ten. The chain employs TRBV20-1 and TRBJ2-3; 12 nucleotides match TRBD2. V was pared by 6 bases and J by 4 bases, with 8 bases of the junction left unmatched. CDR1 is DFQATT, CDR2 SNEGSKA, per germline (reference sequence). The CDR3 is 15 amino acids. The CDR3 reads CSAGTSGPKADTQYF. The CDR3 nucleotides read TGCAGTGCGGGGACTAGCGGGCCCAAGGCAGATACGCAGTATTTT.

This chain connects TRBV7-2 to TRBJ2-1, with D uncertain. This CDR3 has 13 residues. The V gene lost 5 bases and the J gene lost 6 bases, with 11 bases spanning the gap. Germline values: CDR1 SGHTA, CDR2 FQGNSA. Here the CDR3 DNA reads TGTGCCAGCAGCCCCCACCTAGGCAATGAGCAGTTCTTC. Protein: CASSPHLGNEQFF.

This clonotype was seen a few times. DNA for the CDR3: TGCGCCAGCAGCTTAGAGGGTCAGGGGTTGTGGACAGATACGCAGTATTTT. Translating gives CASSLEGQGLWTDTQYF. The rearrangement uses TRBV5-1 and TRBJ2-3, with D possibly TRBD1 on 6 matching bases. Trimming removed 2 bases from V and 3 bases from J, with 19 bases in between. CDR3 length: 17 amino acids. Germline values: CDR1 SGHRS, CDR2 YFSETQ.

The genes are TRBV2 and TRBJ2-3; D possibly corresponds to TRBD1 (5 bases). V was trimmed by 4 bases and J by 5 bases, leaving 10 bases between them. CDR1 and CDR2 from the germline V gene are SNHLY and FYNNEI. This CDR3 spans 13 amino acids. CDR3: CASSGQSEDTQYF. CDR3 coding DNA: TGTGCCAGCAGTGGACAGTCGGAAGATACGCAGTATTTT. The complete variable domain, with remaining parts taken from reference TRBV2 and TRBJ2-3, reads EPEVTQTPSHQVTQMGQEVILRCVPISNHLYFYWYRQILGQKVEFLVSFYNNEISEKSEIFDDQFSVERPDGSNFTLKIRSTKLEDSAMYFCASSGQSEDTQYFGPGTRLTVL.

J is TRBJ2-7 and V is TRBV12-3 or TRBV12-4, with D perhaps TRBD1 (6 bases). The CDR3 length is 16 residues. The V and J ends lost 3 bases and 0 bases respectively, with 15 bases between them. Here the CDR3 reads CASSFRDTSSSYEQYF. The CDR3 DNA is TGTGCCAGCAGTTTCAGGGACACTTCGAGCTCCTACGAGCAGTACTTC.

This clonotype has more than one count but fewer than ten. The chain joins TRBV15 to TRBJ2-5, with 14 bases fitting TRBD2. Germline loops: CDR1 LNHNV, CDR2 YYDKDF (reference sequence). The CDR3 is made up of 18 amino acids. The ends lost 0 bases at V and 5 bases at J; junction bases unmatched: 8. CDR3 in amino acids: CATSRDRLAGGVRETQYF. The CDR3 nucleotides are TGTGCCACCAGCAGAGATCGACTAGCGGGAGGGGTCCGGGAGACCCAGTACTTC. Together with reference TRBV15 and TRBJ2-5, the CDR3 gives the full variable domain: DAMVIQNPRYQVTQFGKPVTLSCSQTLNHNVMYWYQQKSSQAPKLLFHYYDKDFNNEADTPDNFQSRRPNTSFCFLDIRSPGLGDTAMYLCATSRDRLAGGVRETQYFGPGTRLLVL.

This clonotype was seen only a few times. CDR3 region: CASSFRPRAGDQPQHF. The CDR3 region has the DNA TGTGCCAGCAGCTTCCGGCCCAGGGCTGGGGATCAGCCCCAGCATTTT. The chain couples TRBV5-6 to TRBJ1-5; tentatively, D is TRBD1 (5 bases). Per the germline V gene, CDR1 is SGHDT and CDR2 is YYEEEE. The CDR3 is made up of 16 amino acids. V lost 2 bases, J lost 5 bases, and 17 bases lay in between.

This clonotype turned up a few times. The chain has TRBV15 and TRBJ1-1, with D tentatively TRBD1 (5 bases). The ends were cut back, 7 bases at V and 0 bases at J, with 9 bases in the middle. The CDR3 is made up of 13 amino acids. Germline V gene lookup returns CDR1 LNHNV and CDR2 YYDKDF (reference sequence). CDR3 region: CATKDTLNTEAFF. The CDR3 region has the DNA TGTGCCACCAAGGACACCTTGAACACTGAAGCTTTCTTT.

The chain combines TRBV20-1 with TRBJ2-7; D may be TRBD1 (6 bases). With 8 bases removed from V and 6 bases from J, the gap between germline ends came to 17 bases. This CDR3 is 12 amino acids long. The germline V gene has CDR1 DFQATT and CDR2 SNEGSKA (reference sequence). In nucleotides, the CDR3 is TGCAGTTCAGGGGTAACAGTATGCGAGCAGTACGTC. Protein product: CSSGVTVCEQYV.

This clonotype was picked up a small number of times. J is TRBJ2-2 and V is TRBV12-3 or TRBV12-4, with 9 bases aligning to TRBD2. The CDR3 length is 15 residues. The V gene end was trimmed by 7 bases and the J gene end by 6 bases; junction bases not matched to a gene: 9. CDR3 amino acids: CASTIAGEIPGELFF. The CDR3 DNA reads TGTGCCAGCACCATAGCGGGAGAGATCCCCGGGGAGCTGTTTTTT.

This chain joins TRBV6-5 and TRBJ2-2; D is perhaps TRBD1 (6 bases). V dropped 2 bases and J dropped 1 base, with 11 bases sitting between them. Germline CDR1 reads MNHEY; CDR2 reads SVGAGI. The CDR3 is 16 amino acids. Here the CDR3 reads CASSYGTPMNTGELFF. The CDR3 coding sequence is TGTGCCAGCAGTTACGGGACACCTATGAACACCGGGGAGCTGTTTTTT.

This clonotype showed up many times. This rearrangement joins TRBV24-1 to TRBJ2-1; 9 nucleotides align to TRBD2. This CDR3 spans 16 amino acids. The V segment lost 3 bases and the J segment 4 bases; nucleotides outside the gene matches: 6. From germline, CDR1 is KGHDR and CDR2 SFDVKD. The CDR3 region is CATSDPAGGLYNEQFF. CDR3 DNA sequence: TGTGCCACCAGTGATCCAGCGGGGGGACTTTACAATGAGCAGTTCTTC.

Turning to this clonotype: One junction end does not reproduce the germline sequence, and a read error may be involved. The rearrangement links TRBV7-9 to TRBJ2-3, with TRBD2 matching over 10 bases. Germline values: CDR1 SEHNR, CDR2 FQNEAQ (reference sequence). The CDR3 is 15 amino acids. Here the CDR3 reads CASRAGGARTDTQYF. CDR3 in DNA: TGCGCCTCCAGAGCGGGGGGGGCCCGTACAGATACGCAGTATTTT.

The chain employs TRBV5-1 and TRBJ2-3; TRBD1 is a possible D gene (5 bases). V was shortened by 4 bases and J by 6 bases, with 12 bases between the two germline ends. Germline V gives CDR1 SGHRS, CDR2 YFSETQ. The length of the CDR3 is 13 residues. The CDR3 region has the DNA TGCGCCAGCAGCACACGAGCAGGGGATACGCAGTATTTT. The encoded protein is CASSTRAGDTQYF.

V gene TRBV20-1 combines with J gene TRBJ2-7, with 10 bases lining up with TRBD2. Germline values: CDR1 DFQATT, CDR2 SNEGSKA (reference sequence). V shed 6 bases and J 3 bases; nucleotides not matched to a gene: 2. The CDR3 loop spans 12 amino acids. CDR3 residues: CSAGLASYEQYV. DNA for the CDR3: TGCAGTGCGGGACTAGCGAGCTACGAGCAGTACGTC.

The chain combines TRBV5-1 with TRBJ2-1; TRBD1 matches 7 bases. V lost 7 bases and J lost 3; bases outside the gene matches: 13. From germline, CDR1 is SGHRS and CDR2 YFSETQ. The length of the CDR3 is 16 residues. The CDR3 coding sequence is TGCGCCAGCTATAACCCGGACAGGACCATCTACAATGAGCAGTTCTTC. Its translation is CASYNPDRTIYNEQFF.

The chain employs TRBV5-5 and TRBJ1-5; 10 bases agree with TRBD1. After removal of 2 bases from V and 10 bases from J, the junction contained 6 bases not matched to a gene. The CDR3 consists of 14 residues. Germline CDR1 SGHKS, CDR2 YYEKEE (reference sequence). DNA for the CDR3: TGTGCCAGCAGCTTCACCGGGACAGGGGCCCCCCAGCATTTT. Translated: CASSFTGTGAPQHF.

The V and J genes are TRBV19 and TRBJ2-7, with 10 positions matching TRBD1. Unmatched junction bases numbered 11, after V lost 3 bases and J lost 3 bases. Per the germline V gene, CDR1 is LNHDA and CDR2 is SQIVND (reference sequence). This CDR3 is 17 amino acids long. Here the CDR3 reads CASSIGQGVPEIYEQYV. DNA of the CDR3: TGTGCCAGTAGTATCGGACAGGGGGTACCCGAGATCTACGAGCAGTACGTC.